The 25 T cell receptor beta chains in this list originate from one sample, sequenced in a study of vaccination and CD4 T cells after COVID-19 (dated by TCRdb to between 2021 and 2023). Libraries were built with PCR. The instrument was an Illumina iSeq 100. TCR sequencing of DNA from cultured CD4+ T cells used the Oncomine TCR Beta short-read assay at the Johns Hopkins FTIC core. Starting from the raw public reads, TCRdb applied fastp trimming at Q25, assembled clones with MiXCR and retained in-frame beta chains. Duplicate CDR3 protein sequences are folded into a single record with the most common DNA and genes. Counted in this sample were 9,000 to 10,000 distinct CDR3 sequences; roughly 50% of them appeared once. The ten largest clones represent roughly a quarter of the sample. This specimen's treatment or condition label, per the study, means: roughly nine-day PBMC culture with coronavirus spike peptide pools or control peptides (ViraFEST assay). CD4+ T cells from unexposed donors were collected before the COVID-19 pandemic (2011-2018).

What these receptors recognize is not known. Sequencing was carried out using CD4+ T cells from blood, cultured in vitro. All receptors derive from a human donor in good health.

This rearrangement joins TRBV3-1 to TRBJ1-1; a weak D match, TRBD1 (6 bases). The CDR3 has 15 residues. CDR1 and CDR2 from the germline V gene are LGHDT and YNNKEL (reference sequence). V lost 0 bases to trimming and J lost 5 bases, with 13 bases between them. CDR3 DNA: TGTGCCAGCAGCCAAGATCATCAGGGGAGGACTGAAGCTTTCTTT. Translation gives CASSQDHQGRTEAFF.

This clonotype was found a few times. V is TRBV15 and J is TRBJ2-4; no definite D call. Germline values: CDR1 LNHNV, CDR2 YYDKDF (reference sequence). CDR3 length equals 14 residues. The V gene lost 1 base and the J gene lost 11 bases, with 15 bases spanning the gap. The CDR3, as DNA: TGTGCCACCAGCAGAGCCCGTACCTCCGAATTTCAGTACTTC. Translated: CATSRARTSEFQYF.

The genes are TRBV20-1 and TRBJ1-5; TRBD1 agrees at 8 bases. The J segment lost 6 bases and the V segment lost 5 bases, leaving 9 bases of the junction unmatched. This CDR3 has 14 amino acids. Germline CDR1 DFQATT, CDR2 SNEGSKA (reference sequence). The CDR3: CSAGDRGYVQPQHF. CDR3 sequence (DNA): TGCAGTGCTGGTGACAGGGGTTATGTTCAGCCCCAGCATTTT.

The V gene is TRBV7-2, the J gene TRBJ2-5; 9 bases fit TRBD2. The V gene's germline CDR1 is SGHTA and CDR2 FQGNSA. This CDR3 has 16 residues. With 5 bases clipped from V and 3 bases from J, the junction kept 10 bases outside the gene matches. This CDR3 reads CASSLGAGGPEETQYF. Written as DNA, the CDR3 is TGTGCCAGCAGCCTAGGCGCGGGGGGGCCGGAAGAGACCCAGTACTTC.

J is TRBJ2-3 and V is TRBV7-6, with D perhaps TRBD1 or TRBD2 (5 bases each). The CDR3 loop spans 17 amino acids. Germline CDR1 SGHVS, CDR2 FNYEAQ. V dropped 4 bases and J dropped 4 bases, with 21 bases sitting between them. The CDR3 is CASSSTAAQITSDTQYF. CDR3 DNA sequence: TGTGCCAGCAGCTCGACAGCGGCACAAATTACGTCAGATACGCAGTATTTT.

The chain recombines TRBV18 with TRBJ2-1; 8 positions match TRBD1. The ends lost 4 bases at V and 0 bases at J; junction bases unmatched: 14. CDR1 is KGHSH, CDR2 LQKENI, per germline. The CDR3 totals 19 residues. The CDR3 here is CASSLSTGDPLSSYNEQFF. CDR3 bases: TGTGCCAGCTCACTATCGACAGGGGACCCCTTAAGCTCCTACAATGAGCAGTTCTTC.

The CDR3 sequence: CASSPQETGANVLTF. The DNA for the CDR3 is TGTGCCAGCAGTCCCCAGGAGACTGGGGCCAACGTCCTGACTTTC. The chain combines TRBV27 with TRBJ2-6; D remains ambiguous. CDR3 size: 15 residues. The germline V gene encodes CDR1 MNHEY and CDR2 SMNVEV (reference sequence). V lost 5 bases and J lost 2, with 10 bases in between.

This chain uses TRBV28 with TRBJ1-1; no firm D call. The CDR3 length is 15 residues. Germline V gene lookup returns CDR1 MDHEN and CDR2 SYDVKM. V lost 2 bases to trimming and J lost 2 bases, with 12 bases between them. The CDR3, as DNA: TGTGCCAGCAGTTTACCATTCAGCGGCAACACTGAAGCTTTCTTT. It translates to CASSLPFSGNTEAFF.

This rearrangement joins TRBV6-1 to TRBJ1-2; D is possibly TRBD1 (5 bases). Between the trimmed V and J ends, which lost 7 bases and 3 bases, there was a span of 21 bases. The CDR3 runs 16 residues. Germline loops: CDR1 MNHNS, CDR2 SASEGT. The DNA for the CDR3 is TGTGCCAGCACCCGACGGGCGGCCGGGGGGGACTATGGCTACACCTTC. Encoded protein: CASTRRAAGGDYGYTF.

The V and J genes are TRBV19 and TRBJ1-5; possibly TRBD1 for D (5 bases). The V gene lost 6 bases and the J gene lost 6 bases, with 18 bases spanning the gap. The germline V gene encodes CDR1 LNHDA and CDR2 SQIVND (reference sequence). The CDR3 extends over 15 amino acids. The CDR3 sequence is CASRDGTGRAQPQHF. Here the CDR3 DNA reads TGTGCCAGTAGGGACGGGACCGGGAGGGCTCAGCCCCAGCATTTT.

The rearrangement joins TRBV4-2 to TRBJ2-1, with 8 bases matching TRBD2. Per germline, CDR1 LGHNA and CDR2 YNFKEQ. Trimming cost V 4 bases and J 7 bases; bases outside gene matches: 21. This CDR3 comprises 19 residues. The CDR3 nucleotides are TGTGCCAGCAGCCCAGCGGACCCAAAGCCGAGCGGGAGTACAAATGAGCAGTTCTTC. Translated: CASSPADPKPSGSTNEQFF.

The sample holds a few counts of this clonotype. The chain has TRBV6-1 and TRBJ2-3; 14 bases agree with TRBD2. The CDR3 length is 18 residues. V lost 6 bases and J lost 1; bases outside the gene matches: 9. Looked up from germline, CDR1 is MNHNS and CDR2 is SASEGT. CDR3 in DNA: TGTGCCAGCAGACCCGGGACTAGCGGGAGTTTAGGCACAGATACGCAGTATTTT. This translates into CASRPGTSGSLGTDTQYF.

This chain links TRBV19 with TRBJ1-3; D is unresolved. CDR3 length equals 13 residues. V gave up 0 bases and J gave up 2 bases, with 2 bases separating them. Germline V gives CDR1 LNHDA, CDR2 SQIVND (reference sequence). CDR3 in amino acids: CASSIETGNTIYF. In DNA, the CDR3 is TGTGCCAGTAGTATAGAAACTGGAAACACCATATATTTT.

V gene TRBV30 combines with J gene TRBJ2-2, with 10 bases lining up with TRBD1. J gave up 5 bases and V 1 base, and 10 bases lay outside the gene matches. CDR1 and CDR2 from the germline V gene are GTSNPN and SVGIG (reference sequence). The CDR3 is 17 amino acids. As DNA, the CDR3 is TGTGCCTGGAGTGAGGGAGACAGGGGGCTCTTAACCGGGGAGCTGTTTTTT. This gives the protein CAWSEGDRGLLTGELFF.

The chain recombines TRBV19 with TRBJ2-1; 7 positions match TRBD2. The CDR3 has 13 residues. Trimming took 8 bases from V and 9 from J; bases not matched to a gene: 10. Germline loops: CDR1 LNHDA, CDR2 SQIVND (reference sequence). CDR3 sequence (DNA): TGTGCCAGTTCCTACGGGAGGCGGAGTGAGCAGTTCTTC. Protein sequence: CASSYGRRSEQFF.

The rearrangement joins TRBV7-7 to TRBJ2-2; no definite D call. Trimming removed 1 base from V and 4 bases from J, with 7 bases in between. The CDR3 extends over 14 amino acids. From germline, CDR1 is SSHAT and CDR2 FNYEAQ (reference sequence). The CDR3 DNA follows: TGTGCCAGCAGCTTAGAGGCAGCCACCGGGGAGCTGTTTTTT. Protein: CASSLEAATGELFF. The full variable domain, in which reference TRBV7-7 and TRBJ2-2 provide the parts outside the CDR3, is GAGVSQSPRYKVTKRGQDVTLRCDPISSHATLYWYQQALGQGPEFLTYFNYEAQPDKSGLPSDRFSAERPEGSISTLTIQRTEQRDSAMYRCASSLEAATGELFFGEGSRLTVL.

The rearrangement links TRBV11-2 to TRBJ2-4, with a possible D match to TRBD1 (6 bases). The germline V gene encodes CDR1 SGHAT and CDR2 FQNNGV. The CDR3 spans 14 residues. Trimming removed 4 bases at V and 3 bases at J, with 10 bases between. The DNA of the CDR3 is TGTGCCAGCAGCTGGCCAGGGGTCAAAAACATTCAGTACTTC. Translated, it gives CASSWPGVKNIQYF.

The chain combines TRBV7-9 with TRBJ1-1; no firm D call. V gave up 0 bases and J gave up 6 bases, with 11 bases separating them. The germline gives CDR1 SEHNR, CDR2 FQNEAQ (reference sequence). This CDR3 region has 14 residues. CDR3 DNA sequence: TGTGCCAGCAGCTTAGCGCATAAAGCTTCTGAAGCTTTCTTT. As protein: CASSLAHKASEAFF.

V gene TRBV11-2 combines with J gene TRBJ1-1; a possible D gene is TRBD1 (6 bases). Trimming shortened V by 3 bases and J by 3 bases, and 23 bases separated the two germline ends. Per the germline V gene, CDR1 is SGHAT and CDR2 is FQNNGV. This CDR3 region has 18 residues. The DNA of the CDR3 is TGTGCCAGCAGCTTTAGAGGTACAGGGCCTAAGGGGTACACTGAAGCTTTCTTT. Its protein product is CASSFRGTGPKGYTEAFF.

This clonotype occurred a few times. The V and J genes are TRBV6-4 and TRBJ1-1; D gene uncertain. The CDR3 runs 12 residues. Germline CDR1 and CDR2: MRHNA and SNTAGT. Trimming removed 2 bases from V and 6 bases from J, with 7 bases in between. The CDR3: CASSDGRAEAFF. CDR3 nucleotide sequence: TGTGCCAGCAGTGACGGGAGGGCTGAAGCTTTCTTT.

This clonotype turned up a few times. The CDR3 spells CSALAGGETQYF. Here the CDR3 DNA reads TGCAGTGCCTTAGCGGGAGGAGAGACCCAGTACTTC. The chain recombines TRBV20-1 with TRBJ2-5; 10 positions match TRBD2. Germline values: CDR1 DFQATT, CDR2 SNEGSKA (reference sequence). The trim removed 6 bases at V and 4 bases at J, leaving 2 bases unmatched. CDR3 length equals 12 residues.

This chain uses TRBV28 with TRBJ2-2; 8 bases are a match to TRBD1. In germline, CDR1 is MDHEN, CDR2 SYDVKM. The V and J ends lost 4 bases and 1 base, in that order; junction bases with no gene match: 5. The CDR3 runs 16 residues. As DNA, the CDR3 is TGTGCCAGCAGTTATAGGGGACAGGTGAACACCGGGGAGCTGTTTTTT. It encodes CASSYRGQVNTGELFF.

This clonotype was observed a handful of times. CDR3 residues: CASSLGGLTSTDTQYF. DNA for the CDR3: TGTGCCAGCAGTTTAGGAGGGCTGACTAGCACAGATACGCAGTATTTT. This chain uses TRBV27 with TRBJ2-3; tentative D call: TRBD2 (6 bases). The CDR3 extends over 16 amino acids. V lost 2 bases and J lost 0, with 12 bases in between. Germline V CDR1 and CDR2: MNHEY, SMNVEV (reference sequence).

The sample holds a few counts of this clonotype. A read error may account for a junction end that differs from germline. J is TRBJ1-1 and V is TRBV12-3 or TRBV12-4; 11 nucleotides align to TRBD1. CDR3 length: 15 amino acids. CDR3 sequence (DNA): TGTGCCAGCAGCTTAGGGGGACAGGGGGTCACTGAAGCTTTCTTT. Translating it yields CASSLGGQGVTEAFF.

The rearrangement joins TRBV29-1 to TRBJ2-3; weak D call: TRBD2 (6 bases). The CDR3 length is 13 residues. Between the trimmed V and J ends, which lost 2 bases and 6 bases, there was a span of 12 bases. Per germline, CDR1 SQVTM and CDR2 ANQGSEA. CDR3 region: CSVERGLDDTQYF. In DNA, the CDR3 is TGCAGCGTTGAAAGGGGACTCGACGATACGCAGTATTTT.